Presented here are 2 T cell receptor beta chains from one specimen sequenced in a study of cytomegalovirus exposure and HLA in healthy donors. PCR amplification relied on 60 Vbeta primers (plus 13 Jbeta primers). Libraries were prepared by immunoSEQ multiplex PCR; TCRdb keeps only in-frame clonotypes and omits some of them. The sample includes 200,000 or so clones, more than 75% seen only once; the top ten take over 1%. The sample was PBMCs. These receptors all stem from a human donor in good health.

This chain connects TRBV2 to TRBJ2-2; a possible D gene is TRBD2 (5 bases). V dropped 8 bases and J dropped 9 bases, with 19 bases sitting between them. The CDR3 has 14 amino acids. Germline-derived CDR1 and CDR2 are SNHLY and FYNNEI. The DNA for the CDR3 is TGTGCCAGCCGGGATTCTAGCCGTAGCAGGGAGCTGTTTTTT. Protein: CASRDSSRSRELFF.

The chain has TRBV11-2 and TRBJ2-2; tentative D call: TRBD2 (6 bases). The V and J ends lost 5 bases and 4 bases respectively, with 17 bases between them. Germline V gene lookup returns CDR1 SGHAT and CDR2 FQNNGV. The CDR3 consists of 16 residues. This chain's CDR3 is CASSIRPGGGTGELFF. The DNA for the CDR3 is TGTGCCAGCAGCATCCGACCCGGGGGAGGCACCGGGGAGCTGTTTTTT. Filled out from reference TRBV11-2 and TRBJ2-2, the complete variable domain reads EAGVAQSPRYKIIEKRQSVAFWCNPISGHATLYWYQQILGQGPKLLIQFQNNGVVDDSQLPKDRFSAERLKGVDSTLKIQPAKLEDSAVYLCASSIRPGGGTGELFFGEGSRLTVL.